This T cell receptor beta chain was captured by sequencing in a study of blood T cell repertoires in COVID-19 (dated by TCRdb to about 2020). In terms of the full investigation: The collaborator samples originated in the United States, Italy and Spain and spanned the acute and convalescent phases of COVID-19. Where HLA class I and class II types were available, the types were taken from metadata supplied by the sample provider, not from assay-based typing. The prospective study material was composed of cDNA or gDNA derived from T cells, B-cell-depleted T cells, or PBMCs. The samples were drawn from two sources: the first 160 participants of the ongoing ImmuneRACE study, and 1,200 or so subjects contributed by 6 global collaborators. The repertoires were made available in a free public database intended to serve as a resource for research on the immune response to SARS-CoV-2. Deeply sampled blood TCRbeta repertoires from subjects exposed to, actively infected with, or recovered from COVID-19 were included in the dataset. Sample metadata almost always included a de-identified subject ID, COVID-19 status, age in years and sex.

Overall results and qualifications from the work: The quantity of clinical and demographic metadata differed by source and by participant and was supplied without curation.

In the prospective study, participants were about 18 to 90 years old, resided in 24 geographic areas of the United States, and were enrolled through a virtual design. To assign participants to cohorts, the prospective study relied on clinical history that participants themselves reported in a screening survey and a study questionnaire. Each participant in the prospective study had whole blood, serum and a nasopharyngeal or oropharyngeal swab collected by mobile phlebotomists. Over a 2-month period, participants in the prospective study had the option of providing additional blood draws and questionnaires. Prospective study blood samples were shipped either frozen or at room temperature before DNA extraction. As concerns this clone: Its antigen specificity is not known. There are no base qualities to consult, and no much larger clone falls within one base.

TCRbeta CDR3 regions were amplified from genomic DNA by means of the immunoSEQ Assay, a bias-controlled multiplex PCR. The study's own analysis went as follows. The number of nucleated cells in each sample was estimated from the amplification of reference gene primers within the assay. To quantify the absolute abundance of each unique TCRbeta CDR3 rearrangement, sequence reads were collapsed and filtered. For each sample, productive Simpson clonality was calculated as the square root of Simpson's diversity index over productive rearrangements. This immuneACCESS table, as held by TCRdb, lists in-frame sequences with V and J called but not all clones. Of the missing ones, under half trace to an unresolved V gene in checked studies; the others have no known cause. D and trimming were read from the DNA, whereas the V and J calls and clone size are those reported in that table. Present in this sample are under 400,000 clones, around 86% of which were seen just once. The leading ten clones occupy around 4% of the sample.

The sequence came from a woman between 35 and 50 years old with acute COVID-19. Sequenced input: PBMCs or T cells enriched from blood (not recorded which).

CDR3 sequence: CASSLYAGQETQYF. The bases are TGTGCCAGCAGCTTATATGCAGGTCAAGAGACCCAGTACTTC. The rearranged chain carries TRBV13 and TRBJ2-5; the D gene cannot be resolved reliably. V and J lose 2 bases and 2 bases, and a span of 9 bases separates them. The CDR3 numbers 14 residues from cysteine through phenylalanine. Only the CDR3 DNA is retained, 42 bases long and in frame from the first base. Via the germline V gene (reference sequence), CDR1 is PRHDT and CDR2 FYEKMQ.